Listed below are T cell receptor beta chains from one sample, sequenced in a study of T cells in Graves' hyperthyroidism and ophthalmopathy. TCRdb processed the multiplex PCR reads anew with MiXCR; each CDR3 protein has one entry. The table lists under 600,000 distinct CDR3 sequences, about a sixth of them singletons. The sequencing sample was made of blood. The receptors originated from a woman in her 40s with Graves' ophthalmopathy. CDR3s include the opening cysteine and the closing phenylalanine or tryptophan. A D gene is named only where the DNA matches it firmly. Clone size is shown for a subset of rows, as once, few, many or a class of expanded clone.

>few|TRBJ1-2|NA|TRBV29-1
TGCAGCGGCTTCCACTCGGATGGCTACACCTTC
CSGFHSDGYTF
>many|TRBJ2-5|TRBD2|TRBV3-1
TGTGCCAGCAGCTCCGTCTTCCCTAGCGGGCAAGAGACCCAGTACTTC
CASSSVFPSGQETQYF
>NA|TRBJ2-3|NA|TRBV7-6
TGTGCCAGCAGCTTGTTAAGTCTACACACAGATACGCAGTATTTT
CASSLLSLHTDTQYF
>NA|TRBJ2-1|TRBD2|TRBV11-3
TGTGCCAGCTTGGGCCTCGGGGGTGTTAGCGGGAGGAGGGCGAATGAGCAGTTCTTC
CASLGLGGVSGRRANEQFF
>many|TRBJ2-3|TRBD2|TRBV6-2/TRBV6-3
TGTGCCAGCAGCCCGAGCGGGGTTAGCACAGATACGCAGTATTTT
CASSPSGVSTDTQYF
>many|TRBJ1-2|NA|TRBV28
TGTGCCAGCACCATCAGGCGAACAGGGGGCTACACCTTC
CASTIRRTGGYTF
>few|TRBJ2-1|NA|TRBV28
TGTGCCAGCAGCCGGGACACGCCTGACAATGAGCAGTTCTTC
CASSRDTPDNEQFF
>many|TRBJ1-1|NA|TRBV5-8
TGTGCCAGCAGCCCACTGACGGGGGGGATCGACACTGAAGCTTTCTTT
CASSPLTGGIDTEAFF
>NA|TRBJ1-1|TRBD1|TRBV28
TGTGCCAGCAGTCCGGGACAGTTCGGAACTGAAGCTTTCTTT
CASSPGQFGTEAFF
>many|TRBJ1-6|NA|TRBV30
TGTGCCTGGAGTATTCCCAGCCATAATTCACCCCTCCACTTT
CAWSIPSHNSPLHF
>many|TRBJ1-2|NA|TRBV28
TGTGCCAGCAGTCTATGGACAGCTCTTAACTATGGCTACACCTTC
CASSLWTALNYGYTF
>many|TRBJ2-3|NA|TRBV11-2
TGTGCCAGCAGCCAAAGGACCGGTTCCACAGATACGCAGTATTTT
CASSQRTGSTDTQYF
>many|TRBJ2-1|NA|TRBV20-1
TGCAGTGCTGTTAACTACAATGAGCAGTTCTTC
CSAVNYNEQFF
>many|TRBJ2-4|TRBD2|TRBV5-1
TGCGCCAGCAGTTTAACCCTAGCGGGAGGGCGAGAAGGGAACATTCAGTACTTC
CASSLTLAGGREGNIQYF
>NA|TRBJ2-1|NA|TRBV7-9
TGTGCCAGCAGCCGGGACTTAATCTACAATGAGCAGTTCTTC
CASSRDLIYNEQFF
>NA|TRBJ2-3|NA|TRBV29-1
TGCAGCGTTGACGGCACAGATACGCAGTATTTT
CSVDGTDTQYF
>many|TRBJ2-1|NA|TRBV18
TGTGCCAGCTCACCCAGGAGACCGTTAAACAATGAGCAGTTCTTC
CASSPRRPLNNEQFF
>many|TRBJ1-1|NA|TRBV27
TGTGCCAGCACGTGGACCGGCGGGACTGAAGCTTTCTTT
CASTWTGGTEAFF
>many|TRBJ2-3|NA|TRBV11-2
TGTGCCAGCAGCTTTGGTCAGGCCCCAGATACGCAGTATTTT
CASSFGQAPDTQYF
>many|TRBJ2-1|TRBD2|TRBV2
TGTGCCAGCACATCCCTAGCGGGGCGGTACAATGAGCAGTTCTTC
CASTSLAGRYNEQFF
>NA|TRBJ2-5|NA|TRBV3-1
TGTGCCAGCAGCCAAGGCAGGGCACGCCCGGAGACCCAGTACTTC
CASSQGRARPETQYF
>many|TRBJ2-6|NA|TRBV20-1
TGCAGTGCCGAAGTCCGGGCTGGGGCCAACGTCCTGACTTTC
CSAEVRAGANVLTF
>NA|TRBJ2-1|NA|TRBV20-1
TGCAGTGCTAGAGATATTGCACTAGAGAAATACAATGAGCAGTTCTTC
CSARDIALEKYNEQFF
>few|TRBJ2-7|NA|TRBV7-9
TGTGCCAGCAGCCCCTTGGGATCCTACGAGCAGTACTTC
CASSPLGSYEQYF
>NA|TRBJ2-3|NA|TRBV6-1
TGTGCCAGCAGCCAATCCCTCCGATCCACAGATACGCAGTATTTT
CASSQSLRSTDTQYF
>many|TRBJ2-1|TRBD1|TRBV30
TGTGCCTGGAGGGCGTTAGGGACAGGGGAGAATGAGCAGTTCTTC
CAWRALGTGENEQFF
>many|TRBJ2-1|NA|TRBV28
TGTGCCAGCAGCCCAAAGTCTTGGTTTGAGGCCTACAATGAGCAGTTCTTC
CASSPKSWFEAYNEQFF
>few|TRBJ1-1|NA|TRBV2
TGTGCCAGCGGCCGGCAAGTGAACACTGAAGCTTTCTTT
CASGRQVNTEAFF
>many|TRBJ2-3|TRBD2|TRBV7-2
TGTGCCAGCAGGGTTGGCGGGGGGGCTGGTACGCAGTATTTT
CASRVGGGAGTQYF
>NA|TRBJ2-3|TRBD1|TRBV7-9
TGTGCCAGCAGCTTAGGAATGACAGGGTCTAGCACAGATACGCAGTATTTT
CASSLGMTGSSTDTQYF
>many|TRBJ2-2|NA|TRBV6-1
TGTGCCAGCAAGGGCAGGGACACCGGGGAGCTGTTTTTT
CASKGRDTGELFF
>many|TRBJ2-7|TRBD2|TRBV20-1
TGCAGTGCTAGTTCGCCTAGCGGGCCCTACGAGCAGTACTTC
CSASSPSGPYEQYF
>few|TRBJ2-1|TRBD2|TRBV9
TGTGCCAGCAGCGTAGGTAATCCGCGGGAGGCCGTATACAATGAGCAGTTCTTC
CASSVGNPREAVYNEQFF
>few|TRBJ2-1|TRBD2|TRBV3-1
TGTGCCAGCAGCCAAGGTGGGACTAGCGGGGGCCCCTACAATGAGCAGTTCTTC
CASSQGGTSGGPYNEQFF
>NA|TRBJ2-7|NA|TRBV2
TGTGCCAGCAGGAATCAGGGTTCCTACGAGCAGTACTTC
CASRNQGSYEQYF
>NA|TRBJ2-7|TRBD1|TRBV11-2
TGTGCCAGCAGCGAGGGGGACAGGTACTACGAGCAGTACTTC
CASSEGDRYYEQYF
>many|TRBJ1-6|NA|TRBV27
TGTGCCAGCAGCGGCCGAGATAATTCACCCCTCCACTTT
CASSGRDNSPLHF
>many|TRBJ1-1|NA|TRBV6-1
TGTGCCAGCAGCTGGACTGCGGTGAACACTGAAGCTTTCTTT
CASSWTAVNTEAFF
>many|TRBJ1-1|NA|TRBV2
TGTGCCAGTTATGGCTCTTCTGAAGCTTTCTTT
CASYGSSEAFF
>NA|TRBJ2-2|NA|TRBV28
TGTGCCAGCAGTTTAAAGTACCGGGAGCTGTTTTTT
CASSLKYRELFF
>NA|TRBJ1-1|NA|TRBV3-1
TGTGCCAGCAGCCTTTCGGGCAGGTCGGGCACTGAAGCTTTCTTT
CASSLSGRSGTEAFF
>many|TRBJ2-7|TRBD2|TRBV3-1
TGTGCCAGCAGCCGCGTAGGACTAGCGGGAGGCGAGCAGTACTTC
CASSRVGLAGGEQYF
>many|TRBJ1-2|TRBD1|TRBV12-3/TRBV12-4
TGTGCCAGCAGCTCCTGGACAGGGGTGAACTATGGCTACACCTTC
CASSSWTGVNYGYTF
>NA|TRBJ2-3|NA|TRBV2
TGTGCCAGCAGCGGTAGGGGGGTAAACACAGATACGCAGTATTTT
CASSGRGVNTDTQYF
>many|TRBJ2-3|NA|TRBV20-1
TGCAGTGCACCGCCGGGGCCAGCAACAGATACGCAGTATTTT
CSAPPGPATDTQYF